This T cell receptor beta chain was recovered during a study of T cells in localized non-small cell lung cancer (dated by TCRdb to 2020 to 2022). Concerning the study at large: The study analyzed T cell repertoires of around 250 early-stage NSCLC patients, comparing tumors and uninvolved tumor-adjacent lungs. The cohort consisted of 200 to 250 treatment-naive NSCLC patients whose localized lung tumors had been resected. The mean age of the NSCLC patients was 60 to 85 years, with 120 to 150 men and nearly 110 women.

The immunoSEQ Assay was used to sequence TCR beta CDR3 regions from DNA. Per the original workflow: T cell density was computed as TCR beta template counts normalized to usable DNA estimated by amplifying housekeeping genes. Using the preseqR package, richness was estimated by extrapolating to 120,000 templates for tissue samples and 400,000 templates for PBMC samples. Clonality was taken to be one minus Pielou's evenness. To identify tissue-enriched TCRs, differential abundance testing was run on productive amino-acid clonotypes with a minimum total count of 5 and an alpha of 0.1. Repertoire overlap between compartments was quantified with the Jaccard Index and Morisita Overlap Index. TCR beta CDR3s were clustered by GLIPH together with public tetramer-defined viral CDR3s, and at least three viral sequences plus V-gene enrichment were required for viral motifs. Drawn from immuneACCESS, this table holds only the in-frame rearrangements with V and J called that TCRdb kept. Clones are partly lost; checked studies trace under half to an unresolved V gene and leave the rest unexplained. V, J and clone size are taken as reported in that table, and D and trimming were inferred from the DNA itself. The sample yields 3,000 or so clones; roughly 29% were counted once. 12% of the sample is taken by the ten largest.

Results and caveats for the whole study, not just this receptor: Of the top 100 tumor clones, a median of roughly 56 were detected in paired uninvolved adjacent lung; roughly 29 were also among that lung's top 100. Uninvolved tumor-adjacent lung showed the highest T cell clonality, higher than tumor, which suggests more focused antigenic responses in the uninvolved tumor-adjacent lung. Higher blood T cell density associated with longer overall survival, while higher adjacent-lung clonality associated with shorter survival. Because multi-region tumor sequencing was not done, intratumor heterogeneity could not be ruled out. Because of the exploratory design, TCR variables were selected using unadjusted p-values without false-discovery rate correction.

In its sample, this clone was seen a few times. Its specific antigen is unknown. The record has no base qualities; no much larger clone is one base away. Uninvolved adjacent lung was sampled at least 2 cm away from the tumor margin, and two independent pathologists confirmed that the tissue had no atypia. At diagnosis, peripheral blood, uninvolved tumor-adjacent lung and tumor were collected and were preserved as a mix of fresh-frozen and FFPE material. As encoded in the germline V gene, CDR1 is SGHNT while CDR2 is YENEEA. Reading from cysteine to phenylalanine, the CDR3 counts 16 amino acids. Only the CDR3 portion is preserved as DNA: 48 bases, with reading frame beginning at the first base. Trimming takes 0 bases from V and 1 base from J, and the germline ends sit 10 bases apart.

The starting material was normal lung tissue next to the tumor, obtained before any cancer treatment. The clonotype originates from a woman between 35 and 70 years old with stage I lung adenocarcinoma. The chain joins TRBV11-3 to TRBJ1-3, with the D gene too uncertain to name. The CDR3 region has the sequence CASSLEGPGSGNTIYF. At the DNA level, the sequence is TGTGCCAGCAGCTTAGAAGGGCCGGGTTCTGGAAACACCATATATTTT.